This T cell receptor (beta chain) appears in the sequencing data of a study of shared clonotypes between healthy human individuals. Whole-study results and caveats: Few donors restricted represented genetic and exposure-history diversity.

To note about this clone: Its antigen is unidentified.

V gave up 0 bases and J gave up 5 bases, with 10 bases separating them. The CDR3 loop spans 14 amino acids. CDR1 and CDR2 (germline): SGHDT, YYEEEE. Only in-frame clones appear in the TCRdb table, and some are missing; sequencing was by immunoSEQ multiplex PCR. The table has approximately 1.4 million clones, around 98% seen once. This sequence joins TRBV5-6 and TRBJ2-3; either TRBD1 or TRBD2 may fit D (6 bases each). The sample was naive CD4+ T cells sorted from blood. Subset indicated: CD45RA+ positively selected. This TCR derives from a man between 25 and 39 years old in good health. CDR3 sequence (DNA): TGTGCCAGCAGCTTGGAGGGGGGCGGAGATACGCAGTATTTT. The encoded protein is CASSLEGGGDTQYF. The complete variable domain, with remaining parts taken from reference TRBV5-6 and TRBJ2-3, reads DAGVTQSPTHLIKTRGQQVTLRCSPKSGHDTVSWYQQALGQGPQFIFQYYEEEERQRGNFPDRFSGHQFPNYSSELNVNALLLGDSALYLCASSLEGGGDTQYFGPGTRLTVL.